Following are 7 T cell receptor beta chains from one sample sequenced in a study of metastatic and nonmetastatic thyroid tumors. No patient received treatment before thyroid surgery. TCRdb reassembled clones from the PCR reads with MiXCR. This table has more than 40,000 clones, roughly 3.9% appearing once. Sequencing used blood. The receptors here all came from a female donor with papillary thyroid cancer or a benign thyroid nodule (not recorded which). Some clones in this sample may be carry-over from other donors' samples.

Only a few counts were recorded for this clone. Compared with germline, one end of the junction differs, possibly owing to a read error. The chain combines TRBV5-4 with TRBJ2-5; D assignment may be TRBD1 or TRBD2 (5 bases each). From germline, CDR1 is SGHNT and CDR2 YYREEE (reference sequence). The CDR3 has 15 residues. The CDR3 region is CSSSLTSGSQDTQYF. In nucleotides, the CDR3 is TGTTCCAGCAGCTTGACGTCAGGGAGTCAAGATACCCAGTACTTC.

The chain links TRBV28 to TRBJ2-5; 7 nucleotides agree with TRBD1. J gave up 4 bases and V 7 bases, and 9 bases lay outside the gene matches. This CDR3 region has 14 residues. CDR1 is MDHEN and CDR2 is SYDVKM in the germline V gene. The CDR3 protein is CASTPWAGGETQYF. The CDR3 coding sequence is TGTGCCAGCACCCCGTGGGCAGGGGGAGAGACCCAGTACTTC.

This chain connects TRBV7-2 to TRBJ1-2, with D unresolved. With 0 bases removed from V and 5 bases from J, the gap between germline ends came to 7 bases. This CDR3 comprises 13 residues. Germline-derived CDR1 and CDR2 are SGHTA and FQGNSA. The CDR3 DNA sequence: TGTGCCAGCAGCTTAGCGGCGTTATATGGCTACACCTTC. This codes for CASSLAALYGYTF.

This clone was seen a handful of times. V and J are TRBV14 and TRBJ2-1; D unresolved. The CDR3 runs to 12 residues. The V and J ends lost 0 bases and 13 bases respectively, with 10 bases between them. Per the germline V gene, CDR1 is SGHDN and CDR2 is FVKESK. The CDR3 DNA is TGTGCCAGCAGCCAAGAAGGATTCAGCCAGTTCTTC. This codes for CASSQEGFSQFF.

This clone was counted at least ten times. The chain is built from TRBV6-1 and TRBJ1-3, with D uncertain. Trimming removed 6 bases at V and 4 bases at J, with 4 bases between. Germline assignment: CDR1 MNHNS and CDR2 SASEGT. CDR3 length: 11 residues. CDR3 sequence: CASSIGNTIYF. In DNA form, the CDR3 reads TGTGCCAGCAGCATCGGAAACACCATATATTTT.

This clone was seen ten or more times. The chain combines TRBV24-1 with TRBJ2-3, with D unresolved. Trimming cost V 9 bases and J 2 bases, with 5 bases left between them. Germline loops: CDR1 KGHDR, CDR2 SFDVKD. This CDR3 is built from 11 residues. Written as DNA, the CDR3 is TGTGCCACCGCCAACACAGATACGCAGTATTTT. This translates into CATANTDTQYF.

This clone was seen at least ten times. This rearrangement joins TRBV19 to TRBJ2-1; 12 positions match TRBD2. CDR3 size: 15 residues. Losses at the gene ends were 6 bases for V and 6 bases for J; bases not matched to a gene: 6. Germline V gene sequence: CDR1 LNHDA, CDR2 SQIVND (reference sequence). In DNA, the CDR3 is TGTGCCAGTAGACCTCTAGCGGGAGGGTCCAATGAGCAGTTCTTC. Amino acids: CASRPLAGGSNEQFF.